These T cell receptor beta chains were read from a single sample in a study of OX40 agonist ivuxolimab in advanced cancers. TCRdb's copy holds only in-frame clones and misses some; the assay was immunoSEQ multiplex PCR. The data hold 55,000 to 90,000 clones, with 80% to 90% observed a single time. The source was CD4+ or CD8+ T cells sorted from blood, collected in a trial of the OX40 agonist ivuxolimab. These receptors came from an adult with an advanced solid tumor such as melanoma, head and neck, liver or kidney cancer. Both conserved end residues are part of each CDR3. The order of the fields is CDR3 length, clone size, D gene, J gene, V gene, CDR3 DNA, CDR3 protein. The D gene is left open where the match is weak. Rows may omit the clone size; those that give it use once, few, many or a size class.

15,NA,NA,TRBJ2-6,TRBV5-1,TGCGCCAGCAGGCCCACAGGGTCTGGGGCCAACGTCCTGACTTTC,CASRPTGSGANVLTF
14,few,NA,TRBJ1-1,TRBV19,TGTGCCAGTACCCCGTCCCAGGTGAACACTGAAGCTTTCTTT,CASTPSQVNTEAFF
18,NA,TRBD2,TRBJ2-3,TRBV4-2,TGTGCCAGCAGCCAAGATCTAGCGGACCTTTCTTTCACAGATACGCAGTATTTT,CASSQDLADLSFTDTQYF
14,NA,TRBD2,TRBJ2-3,TRBV19,TGTGCCAGTAAAGCTAGCGGGGGGGCTGGTACGCAGTATTTT,CASKASGGAGTQYF
13,NA,TRBD1,TRBJ2-5,TRBV6-5,TGTGCCAGCACCGGACAGGGAACGGAGACCCAGTACTTC,CASTGQGTETQYF
13,NA,TRBD1,TRBJ1-2,TRBV28,TGTGCCAGCAGTACCGGGACAGGGGTTGGCTACACCTTC,CASSTGTGVGYTF
16,few,NA,TRBJ1-3,TRBV7-2,TGTGCCAGCAGCTTAGGGGCGGCCAACTCTGGAAACACCATATATTTT,CASSLGAANSGNTIYF
18,NA,NA,TRBJ1-3,TRBV23-1,TGCGCCAGCAGTCCACACCCTCGCCAGCGAGACTCTGGAAACACCATATATTTT,CASSPHPRQRDSGNTIYF
15,NA,NA,TRBJ1-6,TRBV25-1,TGTGCCAGCAGTGAATCGGGCAGACGGGGTTCACCCCTCCACTTT,CASSESGRRGSPLHF
15,NA,NA,TRBJ1-5,TRBV10-3,TGTGCCATCAGTGAGTCGACAGGTAGCAATCAGCCCCAGCATTTT,CAISESTGSNQPQHF
14,NA,TRBD1,TRBJ1-2,TRBV28,TGTGCCAGCAGTTTCCGGGACAGGGTTGTTGGCTACACCTTC,CASSFRDRVVGYTF
12,NA,NA,TRBJ2-7,TRBV2,TGTGCCAGCACCCCCGGGGTGGGCGAGCAGTACTTC,CASTPGVGEQYF
14,once,NA,TRBJ2-5,TRBV28,TGTGCCAGCAGTCGACAGAAATTCCAAGAGACCCAGTACTTC,CASSRQKFQETQYF
13,NA,NA,TRBJ1-5,TRBV6-1,TGTGCCAGCAGTGAAACCCTAAATCAGCCCCAGCATTTT,CASSETLNQPQHF
11,NA,NA,TRBJ2-3,TRBV20-1,TGCAGTGCTAGAAGTCAGGGGTCTCAGTATTTT,CSARSQGSQYF
19,NA,NA,TRBJ2-3,TRBV4-3,TGCGCCAGCAGCCAAGACCCCCCGGGGCAGGGCCCTTACACAGATACGCAGTATTTT,CASSQDPPGQGPYTDTQYF
15,NA,NA,TRBJ1-3,TRBV19,TGTGCCAGTAGTATGGGAGCCGTGGTCGGAAACACCATATATTTT,CASSMGAVVGNTIYF
16,NA,TRBD1,TRBJ2-2,TRBV7-3,TGTGCCAGCAGCTTGAGGGACAGGGGGCCCCGAGAGGAGCTGTTTTTT,CASSLRDRGPREELFF
15,NA,NA,TRBJ2-3,TRBV7-3,TGTGCCAGCAGCCTCGGGGGCTCGGCCACAGATACGCAGTATTTT,CASSLGGSATDTQYF
13,NA,NA,TRBJ2-3,TRBV18,TGTGCCAGCTCGACGGGAGCGGGAGATACGCAGTATTTT,CASSTGAGDTQYF
13,few,NA,TRBJ1-1,TRBV5-4,TGTGCCAGCAGCTTGGATTTAGACAGGCAAGCTTTCTTT,CASSLDLDRQAFF
15,NA,NA,TRBJ1-1,TRBV6-1,TGTGCCAGCACCAGACAGGAAATATCGAACACTGAAGCTTTCTTT,CASTRQEISNTEAFF
14,NA,NA,TRBJ2-5,TRBV7-7,TGTGCTAGCAGCCCCGGGCGGTCCGGAGAGACCCAGTACTTC,CASSPGRSGETQYF
15,NA,TRBD2,TRBJ2-1,TRBV7-9,TGTGCCAGCAGCTTTCGACTAGCGGTCTACAATGAGCAGTTCTTC,CASSFRLAVYNEQFF
15,NA,NA,TRBJ2-7,TRBV7-2,TGTGCCAGCAGCTCCGAAACCCGGGGGTTCGACGAGCAGTACTTC,CASSSETRGFDEQYF
16,NA,NA,TRBJ2-7,TRBV19,TGTGCCAGTAGTATAGCTGGGGCCGGAAGAACCTACGAGCAGTACTTC,CASSIAGAGRTYEQYF
13,few,NA,TRBJ2-3,TRBV5-6,TGTGCCAGCAGCCTGCCGGACACAGATACGCAGTATTTT,CASSLPDTDTQYF
17,NA,NA,TRBJ1-2,TRBV18,TGTGCCAGCTCACCATCGTACGTCAGGGGAATTCGCTATGGCTACACCTTC,CASSPSYVRGIRYGYTF
14,NA,NA,TRBJ1-2,TRBV5-6,TGTGCCAGCAGCTTAATTAGGGGGGACTATGGCTACACCTTC,CASSLIRGDYGYTF
16,NA,TRBD1,TRBJ1-2,TRBV4-2,TGTGCCAGCAGCCCCCACGGGGGGAGCAGGGGGCTAGGCTACACCTTC,CASSPHGGSRGLGYTF
13,few,TRBD1,TRBJ1-2,TRBV29-1,TGCAGCGCAGCCGGGACAGGGGGTTTGGGCTACACCTTC,CSAAGTGGLGYTF
14,NA,NA,TRBJ1-1,TRBV5-6,TGTGCCAGCAGCTTGGTGACGGCGAACACTGAAGCTTTCTTT,CASSLVTANTEAFF
15,many,NA,TRBJ2-6,TRBV19,TGTGCCAGTAGCCCCCTCCCTGCAGGGGCCAACGTCCTGACTTTC,CASSPLPAGANVLTF
13,NA,NA,TRBJ2-2,TRBV29-1,TGCAGCGGATCTTTAGGGGGAACCGGGGAGCTGTTTTTT,CSGSLGGTGELFF
8,NA,NA,TRBJ2-1,TRBV6-4,TGTGCCAACAATGAGCAGTTCTTC,CANNEQFF
14,once,NA,TRBJ1-6,TRBV28,TGTGCCAGCAGGGAGACAGGAGAAAATTCACCCCTCCACTTT,CASRETGENSPLHF
16,NA,NA,TRBJ2-3,TRBV28,TGTGCCAGCAGGGAACCTAAAACCGGTGGGGCAGATACGCAGTATTTT,CASREPKTGGADTQYF
16,few,TRBD1,TRBJ2-2,TRBV15,TGTGCCACAAATTACAGGGGTGGCGTTGACACCGGGGAGCTGTTTTTT,CATNYRGGVDTGELFF
16,NA,NA,TRBJ1-6,TRBV2,TGTGCCAGCGGCCGGGGGGAGGCCTACTATAATTCACCCCTCCACTTT,CASGRGEAYYNSPLHF
15,NA,NA,TRBJ2-1,TRBV7-2,TGTGCCAGCAGCTTAGCGGTGGGCATCTACAATGAGCAGTTCTTC,CASSLAVGIYNEQFF
10,NA,NA,TRBJ2-7,TRBV29-1,TGCAGCGTCGAGACAGGCAGGGAGTACTTC,CSVETGREYF
15,NA,NA,TRBJ2-1,TRBV7-2,TGTGCCAGCAGCTCCCGGAGTGCGGTTTACAATGAGCAGTTCTTC,CASSSRSAVYNEQFF
18,NA,NA,TRBJ2-6,TRBV4-2,TGTGCCAGCAGCCAAGATTCTGTTTCGAGCCCTGGGGCCAACGTCCTGACTTTC,CASSQDSVSSPGANVLTF
15,NA,NA,TRBJ2-7,TRBV2,TGTGCCATCCTAACCCCCGGGGCAGGGCCTGCCGAGCAGTACTTC,CAILTPGAGPAEQYF
15,NA,NA,TRBJ1-3,TRBV5-4,TGTGCCAGCAGCCCAGGGTCACGAGCAGGAAACACCATATATTTT,CASSPGSRAGNTIYF
12,NA,NA,TRBJ2-5,TRBV30,TGTGCCTGGAGTCTGGGGCAAGAGACCCAGTACTTC,CAWSLGQETQYF
13,NA,NA,TRBJ2-5,TRBV27,TGTGCCAGGGTAAGGGCGCCGCTAGAGACCCAGTACTTC,CARVRAPLETQYF
17,NA,TRBD2,TRBJ2-1,TRBV28,TGTGCCAGCAGTCCGATCCGACAAGCGGGGGTTGGGAATGAGCAGTTCTTC,CASSPIRQAGVGNEQFF